This entry is about one T cell receptor beta chain. Antigen specificity is unknown. The germline V gene has CDR1 MNHEY and CDR2 SMNVEV (reference sequence). The V segment lost 6 bases and the J segment 2 bases; nucleotides outside the gene matches: 15. CDR3 size: 17 residues. The study ran its PCR with 60 Vbeta and 13 Jbeta primers. Sequencing used immunoSEQ multiplex PCR; TCRdb keeps in-frame clones, though not all of them. The sample includes a few hundred thousand clones, approximately 91% seen only once; the top ten take about 1.5%. The data originate from a study of cytomegalovirus exposure and HLA in healthy donors. Study results and caveats: It has been reported that TCR beta sequences accurately predicted the HLA-A and HLA-B alleles of most subjects. Rare sequences made up most TCRs, while some public TCRs were found in many donors.

Healthy bone marrow donors made up the donors. The donors, nominally healthy at sampling, likely had unrecorded immune exposures. The sequenced sample consisted of PBMCs. This chain joins TRBV27 and TRBJ2-7, with 8 positions matching TRBD1. This receptor was taken from a girl aged 2-10 years in good health and CMV-seronegative. CDR3 residues: CASRHLPGTGAPYEQYF. CDR3 DNA sequence: TGTGCCAGCAGGCATCTTCCCGGGACAGGTGCCCCCTACGAGCAGTACTTC.